The 24 T cell receptor beta chains reported below all come from one sample, sequenced in a study of blood T cell repertoires in COVID-19. Assay used: immunoSEQ multiplex PCR; TCRdb lists only in-frame clones, some missing. The sample includes fewer than 350,000 clones, roughly 93% of them seen just once. Sequences were obtained from PBMCs or T cells enriched from blood (not recorded which). These receptor sequences come from a woman in her forties with acute COVID-19.

The CDR3: CASRALTGRNTEAFF. CDR3 DNA: TGTGCCAGCAGGGCGTTGACAGGCCGGAACACTGAAGCTTTCTTT. The chain has TRBV11-2 and TRBJ1-1, with a possible D match to TRBD1 (6 bases). The V and J ends lost 6 bases and 1 base respectively, with 15 bases between them. The germline CDR1 and CDR2 sequences are SGHAT and FQNNGV. This CDR3 comprises 15 residues.

The chain combines TRBV3-1 (or the pseudogene TRBV3-2) with TRBJ2-7; TRBD1 matches 7 bases. The CDR3 length is 15 residues. V shed 0 bases and J 5 bases; nucleotides not matched to a gene: 7. Germline V CDR1 and CDR2: LGHDT, YNNKEL (reference sequence). The DNA for the CDR3 is TGTGCCAGCAGCCAAGATCTCCTCACAGGGGACGAGCAGTACTTC. Residues: CASSQDLLTGDEQYF.

The V call is TRBV4-2, the J call TRBJ2-1; 9 positions agree with TRBD2. Germline V gives CDR1 LGHNA, CDR2 YNFKEQ. The junction had 10 bases not matched to a gene; V was cut back by 4 bases and J by 0 bases. The CDR3 consists of 18 residues. CDR3: CASSRGSSGVSSYNEQFF. CDR3 coding DNA: TGTGCCAGCAGCCGGGGTTCTAGCGGGGTGAGCTCCTACAATGAGCAGTTCTTC.

V is TRBV5-1 and J is TRBJ2-3; D perhaps matches TRBD1 (5 bases). The V end was cut by 1 base, the J end by 4 bases, with 7 bases between. Germline CDR1 is SGHRS and CDR2 is YFSETQ. The CDR3 runs 13 residues. The CDR3 loop is CASSLQGSDTQYF. CDR3 nucleotide sequence: TGCGCCAGCAGCTTGCAGGGCTCAGATACGCAGTATTTT.

The chain uses TRBV3-1 (or the pseudogene TRBV3-2) and TRBJ2-5; 13 positions agree with TRBD2. CDR3 length: 19 amino acids. V was clipped by 0 bases and J by 2 bases; unmatched bases: 9. The germline gives CDR1 LGHDT, CDR2 YNNKEL (reference sequence). The CDR3 DNA reads TGTGCCAGCAGCCAAGAGTGGAGAGGACTAGCGGGGGAACAAGAGACCCAGTACTTC. Translated: CASSQEWRGLAGEQETQYF.

The V call is TRBV24-1, the J call TRBJ2-1, with 8 bases lining up with TRBD2. The V gene's germline CDR1 is KGHDR and CDR2 SFDVKD. This CDR3 has 16 amino acids. V lost 7 bases, J lost 0 bases, and 7 bases stayed unmatched. CDR3 sequence reads: CATSLRGGSSYNEQFF. Here the CDR3 DNA reads TGTGCCACCAGCCTCCGGGGGGGGAGCTCCTACAATGAGCAGTTCTTC.

The V call is TRBV14, the J call TRBJ2-3; 10 positions agree with TRBD2. CDR3 size: 17 residues. V trimming: 1 base; J trimming: 4 bases; junction bases outside the gene matches: 8. Germline CDR1 SGHDN, CDR2 FVKESK. The DNA for the CDR3 is TGTGCCAGCAGCCAAGGATCCGGGACTAGCGTCCCAGATACGCAGTATTTT. Protein sequence: CASSQGSGTSVPDTQYF. Filled out from reference TRBV14 and TRBJ2-3, the complete variable domain reads EAGVTQFPSHSVIEKGQTVTLRCDPISGHDNLYWYRRVMGKEIKFLLHFVKESKQDESGMPNNRFLAERTGGTYSTLKVQPAELEDSGVYFCASSQGSGTSVPDTQYFGPGTRLTVL.

V gene TRBV6-2 or TRBV6-3 combines with J gene TRBJ2-5, with a possible D match to TRBD1 (5 bases). Germline V CDR1 and CDR2: MNHEY, SVGEGT. The CDR3 length is 14 residues. Deletions cut 5 bases from V and 2 bases from J, with 12 bases between. The CDR3 DNA follows: TGTGCCAGCAGTCCCGGACACTTACAAGAGACCCAGTACTTC. This codes for CASSPGHLQETQYF.

This clone has just a few counts. This chain links TRBV24-1 with TRBJ2-7; 10 nucleotides line up with TRBD1. With V trimmed by 3 bases and J by 6 bases, 7 bases remained unmatched. The CDR3 totals 15 residues. Germline lookup yields CDR1 KGHDR and CDR2 SFDVKD. This CDR3 is CATSDPRDRGAEQYF. The CDR3 region has the DNA TGTGCCACCAGTGATCCCCGGGACAGGGGTGCCGAGCAGTACTTC.

This clone was found once. This sequence joins TRBV2 and TRBJ2-3, with 9 bases aligning to TRBD1. The junction had 5 bases not matched to a gene; V was cut back by 6 bases and J by 4 bases. This CDR3 is 14 amino acids long. Germline values: CDR1 SNHLY, CDR2 FYNNEI. The CDR3 spells CASRGGQGPDTQYF. The CDR3 region has the DNA TGTGCCAGCAGGGGGGGACAGGGACCAGATACGCAGTATTTT.

The rearrangement uses TRBV4-1 and TRBJ2-2; 8 bases fit TRBD2. V shed 3 bases, J shed 0 bases, and the junction held 6 bases outside the gene matches. The CDR3 loop spans 17 amino acids. Germline V CDR1 and CDR2: MGHRA, YSYEKL. The CDR3 region is CASSHFTGGSNTGELFF. In DNA form, the CDR3 reads TGCGCCAGCAGCCATTTTACGGGAGGGTCGAACACCGGGGAGCTGTTTTTT.

The chain is built from TRBV12-3 or TRBV12-4 and TRBJ1-4; D perhaps matches TRBD1 (5 bases). Trimming left V 2 bases short and J 7 bases short, with 8 bases between. This CDR3 is 13 amino acids long. CDR3 loop: CASSLRQGEKLFF. CDR3 sequence (DNA): TGTGCCAGCAGTTTACGGCAGGGTGAAAAACTGTTTTTT.

The chain links TRBV3-1 (or the pseudogene TRBV3-2) to TRBJ1-2; 10 nucleotides line up with TRBD1. The CDR3 is made up of 15 amino acids. The J segment lost 4 bases and the V segment lost 4 bases, leaving 6 bases of the junction unmatched. Germline V CDR1 and CDR2: LGHDT, YNNKEL (reference sequence). Here the CDR3 DNA reads TGTGCCAGCAGCCGACGGACAGGGGGGACCTATGGCTACACCTTC. It translates to CASSRRTGGTYGYTF.

This chain connects TRBV11-3 to TRBJ2-2, with TRBD1 matching 10 bases. V shed 5 bases, J shed 6 bases, and the junction held 6 bases outside the gene matches. The CDR3 sequence is 15 residues long. Germline-derived CDR1 and CDR2 are SGHNT and YENEEA. Here the CDR3 reads CASSGGTGVAGELFF. The CDR3 DNA reads TGTGCCAGCAGCGGCGGGACAGGGGTGGCCGGGGAGCTGTTTTTT.

The chain has TRBV7-3 and TRBJ2-2; TRBD2 matches 8 bases. V was pared by 5 bases and J by 8 bases, with 7 bases of the junction left unmatched. CDR1 is SGHTA and CDR2 is FQGTGA in the germline V gene. The CDR3 runs 14 residues. The CDR3 spells CASSRTSLTGELFF. The DNA for the CDR3 is TGTGCCAGCAGCAGGACTAGCTTAACAGGGGAGCTGTTTTTT.

V is TRBV27 and J is TRBJ2-3; 7 bases match TRBD2. Germline CDR1 and CDR2: MNHEY and SMNVEV (reference sequence). J gave up 1 base and V 5 bases, and 9 bases lay outside the gene matches. The CDR3 has 16 residues. The CDR3 DNA reads as TGTGCCAGCAGTGGCGGAGCGGGAAACCGCACAGATACGCAGTATTTT. Translation: CASSGGAGNRTDTQYF.

The chain is built from TRBV19 and TRBJ2-3, with D tentatively TRBD1 (7 bases). CDR3 length: 15 amino acids. V was pared by 3 bases and J by 3 bases, with 13 bases between. Germline CDR1 is LNHDA and CDR2 is SQIVND (reference sequence). CDR3 DNA sequence: TGTGCCAGTAGTATCGGAGGGGGCGGAACAGATACGCAGTATTTT. This gives the protein CASSIGGGGTDTQYF.

As DNA, the CDR3 is TGTGCCATCAGGACTAGCGGGGGGGCAGATACGCAGTATTTT. Encoded protein: CAIRTSGGADTQYF. This chain connects TRBV10-3 to TRBJ2-3, with 14 bases lining up with TRBD2. This CDR3 is built from 14 residues. Looked up from germline, CDR1 is ENHRY and CDR2 is SYGVKD. Trimming cost V 6 bases and J 4 bases; bases outside gene matches: 0.

The table lists this clone with a count of one. The V call is TRBV5-1, the J call TRBJ1-1, with D uncertain. V was cut by 2 bases and J by 1 base, with 6 bases left in between. CDR1 SGHRS and CDR2 YFSETQ come from the germline V gene. This CDR3 contains 13 residues. CDR3 amino acids: CASSFRENTEAFF. The DNA for the CDR3 is TGCGCCAGCAGCTTTCGGGAGAACACTGAAGCTTTCTTT.

This sequence joins TRBV19 and TRBJ2-2, with 8 nucleotides matching TRBD2. Unmatched junction bases numbered 0, after V lost 3 bases and J lost 0 bases. CDR1 and CDR2 from the germline V gene are LNHDA and SQIVND (reference sequence). This CDR3 is built from 15 residues. The chain's CDR3 is CASSISGANTGELFF. CDR3 DNA: TGTGCCAGTAGTATTAGCGGGGCGAACACCGGGGAGCTGTTTTTT.

The gene calls are TRBV12-3 or TRBV12-4 and TRBJ2-7; TRBD1 agrees at 7 bases. The CDR3 contains 12 residues. Unmatched junction bases numbered 8, after V lost 11 bases and J lost 4 bases. CDR3 DNA sequence: TGTGCCTCGGGCGACAGGGTGTACGAGCAGTACTTC. This translates into CASGDRVYEQYF.

This chain uses TRBV19 with TRBJ1-1; the D is unclear. Trimming stripped 5 bases from V and 3 bases from J, with 7 bases between. The CDR3 is made up of 12 amino acids. Per germline, CDR1 LNHDA and CDR2 SQIVND (reference sequence). The DNA of the CDR3 is TGTGCCAGTAGTCAAACATACACTGAAGCTTTCTTT. Translation: CASSQTYTEAFF.

The chain uses TRBV6-6 and TRBJ2-7; 8 nucleotides match TRBD2. The CDR3 is 14 amino acids. Unmatched junction bases numbered 5, after V lost 5 bases and J lost 2 bases. Germline CDR1 MNHNY, CDR2 SVGAGI (reference sequence). CDR3 DNA sequence: TGTGCCAGCAGTCCTCGGCGGGGGGCCTACGAGCAGTACTTC. Protein: CASSPRRGAYEQYF.

The chain links TRBV18 to TRBJ1-5; a possible D gene is TRBD1 (6 bases). V lost 5 bases and J 0 bases, leaving 8 bases between the germline ends. Looked up from germline, CDR1 is KGHSH and CDR2 is LQKENI. CDR3 size: 14 residues. The CDR3 coding sequence is TGTGCCAGCTCAAGGACAGATAGCAATCAGCCCCAGCATTTT. It yields the protein CASSRTDSNQPQHF. Supplemented by reference TRBV18 and TRBJ1-5, the full variable domain reads NAGVMQNPRHLVRRRGQEARLRCSPMKGHSHVYWYRQLPEEGLKFMVYLQKENIIDESGMPKERFSAEFPKEGPSILRIQQVVRGDSAAYFCASSRTDSNQPQHFGDGTRLSIL.